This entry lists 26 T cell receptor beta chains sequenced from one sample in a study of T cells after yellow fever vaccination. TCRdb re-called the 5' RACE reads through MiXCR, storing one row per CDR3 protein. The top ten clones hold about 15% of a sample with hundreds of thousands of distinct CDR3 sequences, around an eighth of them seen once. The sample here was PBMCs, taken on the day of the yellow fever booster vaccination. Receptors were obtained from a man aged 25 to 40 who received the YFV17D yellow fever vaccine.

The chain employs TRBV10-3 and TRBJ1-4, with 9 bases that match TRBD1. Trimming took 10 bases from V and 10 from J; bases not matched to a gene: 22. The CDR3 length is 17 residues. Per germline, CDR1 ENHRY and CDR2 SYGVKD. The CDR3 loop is CATGVRGTGSSKGKLFF. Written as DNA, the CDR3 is TGTGCCACTGGAGTTCGAGGGACAGGGTCATCTAAAGGAAAACTGTTTTTT.

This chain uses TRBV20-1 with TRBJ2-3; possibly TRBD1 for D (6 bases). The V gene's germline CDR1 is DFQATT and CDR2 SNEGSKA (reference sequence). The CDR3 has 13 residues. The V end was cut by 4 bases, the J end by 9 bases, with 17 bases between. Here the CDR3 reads CSANREIRITQYF. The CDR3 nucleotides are TGCAGTGCTAACAGGGAGATTCGGATAACGCAGTATTTT.

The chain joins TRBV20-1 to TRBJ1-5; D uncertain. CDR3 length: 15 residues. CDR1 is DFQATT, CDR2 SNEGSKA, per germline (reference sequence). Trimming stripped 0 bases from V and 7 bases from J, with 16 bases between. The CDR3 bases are TGCAGTGCTAGAGATAGGTATGGGGTCGAACAGCCCCAGCATTTT. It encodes CSARDRYGVEQPQHF.

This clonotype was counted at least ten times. CDR3 sequence: CSATDYQETQYF. CDR3 nucleotide sequence: TGCAGTGCTACAGACTACCAAGAGACCCAGTACTTC. The chain couples TRBV20-1 to TRBJ2-5; D is unresolved. Germline lookup yields CDR1 DFQATT and CDR2 SNEGSKA (reference sequence). The CDR3 runs 12 residues. V lost 4 bases, J lost 0 bases, and 6 bases lay in between.

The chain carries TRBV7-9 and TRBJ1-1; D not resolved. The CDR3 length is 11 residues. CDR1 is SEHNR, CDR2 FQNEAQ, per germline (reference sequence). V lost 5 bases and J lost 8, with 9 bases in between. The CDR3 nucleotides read TGTGCCAGCAGCATGAGCGGAGAAGCTTTCTTT. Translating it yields CASSMSGEAFF.

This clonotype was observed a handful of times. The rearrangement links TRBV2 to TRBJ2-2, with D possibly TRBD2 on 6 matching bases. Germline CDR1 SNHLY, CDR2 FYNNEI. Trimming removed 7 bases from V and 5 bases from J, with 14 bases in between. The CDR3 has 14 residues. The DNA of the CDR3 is TGTGCCAGCATTCGGGGGAAGCGTACCGGGGAGCTGTTTTTT. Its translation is CASIRGKRTGELFF. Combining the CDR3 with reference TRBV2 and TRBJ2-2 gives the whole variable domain EPEVTQTPSHQVTQMGQEVILRCVPISNHLYFYWYRQILGQKVEFLVSFYNNEISEKSEIFDDQFSVERPDGSNFTLKIRSTKLEDSAMYFCASIRGKRTGELFFGEGSRLTVL.

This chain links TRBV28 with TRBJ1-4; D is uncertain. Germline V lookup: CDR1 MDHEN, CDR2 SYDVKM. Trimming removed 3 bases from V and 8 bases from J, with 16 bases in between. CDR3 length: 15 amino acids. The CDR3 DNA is TGTGCCAGCAGTTTGGTGGGCCCGCAGGAGGAAAAACTGTTTTTT. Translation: CASSLVGPQEEKLFF.

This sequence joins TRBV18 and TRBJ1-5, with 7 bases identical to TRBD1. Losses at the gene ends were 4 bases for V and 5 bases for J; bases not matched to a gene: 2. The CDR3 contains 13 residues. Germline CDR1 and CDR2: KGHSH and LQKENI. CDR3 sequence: CASSRDRYQPQHF. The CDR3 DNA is TGTGCCAGCTCACGGGACAGATATCAGCCCCAGCATTTT.

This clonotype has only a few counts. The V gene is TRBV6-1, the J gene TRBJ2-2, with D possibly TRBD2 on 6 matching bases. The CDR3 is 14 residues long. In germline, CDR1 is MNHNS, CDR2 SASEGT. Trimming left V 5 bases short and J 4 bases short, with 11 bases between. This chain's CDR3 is CASSKIGGTGELFF. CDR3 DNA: TGTGCCAGCAGTAAGATCGGGGGCACCGGGGAGCTGTTTTTT.

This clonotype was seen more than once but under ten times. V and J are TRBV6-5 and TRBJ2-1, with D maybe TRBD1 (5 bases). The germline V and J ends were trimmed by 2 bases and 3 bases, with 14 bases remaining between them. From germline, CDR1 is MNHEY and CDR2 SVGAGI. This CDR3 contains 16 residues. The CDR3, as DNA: TGTGCCAGCAGTTACCACGGCACCAGGGTCTACAATGAGCAGTTCTTC. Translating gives CASSYHGTRVYNEQFF.

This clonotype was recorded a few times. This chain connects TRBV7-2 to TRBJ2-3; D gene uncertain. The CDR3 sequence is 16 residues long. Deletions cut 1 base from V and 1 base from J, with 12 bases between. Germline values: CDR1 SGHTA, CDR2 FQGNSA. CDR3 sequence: CASSLDRVEGTDTQYF. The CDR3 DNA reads TGTGCCAGCAGCTTAGACAGAGTAGAGGGCACAGATACGCAGTATTTT. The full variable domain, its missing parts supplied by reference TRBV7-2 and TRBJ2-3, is GAGVSQSPSNKVTEKGKDVELRCDPISGHTALYWYRQSLGQGLEFLIYFQGNSAPDKSGLPSDRFSAERTGGSVSTLTIQRTQQEDSAVYLCASSLDRVEGTDTQYFGPGTRLTVL.

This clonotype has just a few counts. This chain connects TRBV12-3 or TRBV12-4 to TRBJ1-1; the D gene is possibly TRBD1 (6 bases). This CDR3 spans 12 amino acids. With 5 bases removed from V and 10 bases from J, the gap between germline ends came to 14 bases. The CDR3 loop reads CASSREGRGAFF. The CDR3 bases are TGTGCCAGCAGTCGCGAAGGCAGGGGAGCTTTCTTT.

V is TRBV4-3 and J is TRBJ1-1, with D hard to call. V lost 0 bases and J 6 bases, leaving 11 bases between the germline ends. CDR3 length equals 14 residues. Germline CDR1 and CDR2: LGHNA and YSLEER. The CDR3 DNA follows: TGCGCCAGCAGCCAAGAGTCGCGCGGAGCTGAAGCTTTCTTT. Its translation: CASSQESRGAEAFF.

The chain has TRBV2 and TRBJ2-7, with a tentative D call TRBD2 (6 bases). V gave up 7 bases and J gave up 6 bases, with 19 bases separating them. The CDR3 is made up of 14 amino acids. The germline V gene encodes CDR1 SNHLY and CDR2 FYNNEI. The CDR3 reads CASTREAATTEQYF. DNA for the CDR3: TGTGCCAGCACGCGGGAAGCCGCTACTACCGAGCAGTACTTC.

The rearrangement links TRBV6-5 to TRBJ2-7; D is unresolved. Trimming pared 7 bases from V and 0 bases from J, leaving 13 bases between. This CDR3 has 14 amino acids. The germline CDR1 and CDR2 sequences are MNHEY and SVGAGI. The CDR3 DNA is TGTGCCAGCACCAGACTCGGATTCTCCTACGAGCAGTACTTC. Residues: CASTRLGFSYEQYF.

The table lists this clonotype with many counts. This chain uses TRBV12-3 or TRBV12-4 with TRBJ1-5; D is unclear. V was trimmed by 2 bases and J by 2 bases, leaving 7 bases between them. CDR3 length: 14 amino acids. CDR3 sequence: CASSLSTGNQPQHF. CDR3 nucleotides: TGTGCCAGCAGTTTAAGTACAGGCAATCAGCCCCAGCATTTT.

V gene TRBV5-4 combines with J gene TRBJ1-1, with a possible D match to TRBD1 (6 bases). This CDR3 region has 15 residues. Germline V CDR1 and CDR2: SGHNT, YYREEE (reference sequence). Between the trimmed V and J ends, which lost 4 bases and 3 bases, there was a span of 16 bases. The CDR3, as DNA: TGTGCCAGCAGCCTGACGGGGGGCTTCGACACTGAAGCTTTCTTT. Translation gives CASSLTGGFDTEAFF.

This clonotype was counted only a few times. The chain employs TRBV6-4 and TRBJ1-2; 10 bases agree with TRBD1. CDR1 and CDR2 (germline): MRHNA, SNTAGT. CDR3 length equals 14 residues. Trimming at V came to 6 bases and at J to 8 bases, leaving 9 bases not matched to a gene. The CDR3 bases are TGTGCCAGCAGGCCTGGGACAGGGGTCGGCGGCTACACCTTC. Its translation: CASRPGTGVGGYTF.

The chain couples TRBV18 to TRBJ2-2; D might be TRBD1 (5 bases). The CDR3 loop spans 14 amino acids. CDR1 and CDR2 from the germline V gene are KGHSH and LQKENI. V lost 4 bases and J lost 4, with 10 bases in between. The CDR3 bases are TGTGCCAGCTCACAGACAGAACTCACCGGGGAGCTGTTTTTT. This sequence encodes CASSQTELTGELFF.

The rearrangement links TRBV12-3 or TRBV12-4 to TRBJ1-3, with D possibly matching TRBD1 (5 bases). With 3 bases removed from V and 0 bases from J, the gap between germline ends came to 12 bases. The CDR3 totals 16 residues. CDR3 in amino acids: CASSLRDPSSGNTIYF. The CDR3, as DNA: TGTGCCAGCAGTTTGCGGGACCCGAGCTCTGGAAACACCATATATTTT.

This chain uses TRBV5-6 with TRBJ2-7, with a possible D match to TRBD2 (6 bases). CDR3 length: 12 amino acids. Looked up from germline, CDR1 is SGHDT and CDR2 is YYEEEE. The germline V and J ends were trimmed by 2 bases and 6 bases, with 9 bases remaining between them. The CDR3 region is CASSFGGSEQYF. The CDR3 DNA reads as TGTGCCAGCAGCTTTGGGGGGAGCGAGCAGTACTTC.

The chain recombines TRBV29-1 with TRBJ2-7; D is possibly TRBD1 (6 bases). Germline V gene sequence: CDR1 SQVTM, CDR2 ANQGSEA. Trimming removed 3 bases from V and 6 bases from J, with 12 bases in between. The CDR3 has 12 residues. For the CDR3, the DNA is TGCAGCGTTGAGCTAGGGGGTTTCGAGCAGTACTTC. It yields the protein CSVELGGFEQYF.

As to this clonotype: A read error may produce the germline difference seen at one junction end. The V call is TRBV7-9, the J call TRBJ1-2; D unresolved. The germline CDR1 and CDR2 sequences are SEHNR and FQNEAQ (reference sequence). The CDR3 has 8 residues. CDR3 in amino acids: CASSQEAF. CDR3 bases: TGTGCCAGCAGCCAGGAAGCCTTC.

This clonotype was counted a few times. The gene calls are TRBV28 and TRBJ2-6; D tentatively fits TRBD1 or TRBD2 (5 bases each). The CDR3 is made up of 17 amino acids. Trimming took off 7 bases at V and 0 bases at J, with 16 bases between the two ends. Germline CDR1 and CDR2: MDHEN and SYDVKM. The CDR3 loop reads CASTSRVGSSGANVLTF. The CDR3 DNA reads TGTGCCAGCACGAGCAGGGTAGGGAGCTCTGGGGCCAACGTCCTGACTTTC.

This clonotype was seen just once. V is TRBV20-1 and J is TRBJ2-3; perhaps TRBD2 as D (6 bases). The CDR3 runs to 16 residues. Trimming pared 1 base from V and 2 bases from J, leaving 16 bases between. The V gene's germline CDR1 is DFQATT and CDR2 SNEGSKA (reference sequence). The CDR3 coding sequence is TGCAGTGCTAGAGGAAGACTAGTGGGAGACACAGATACGCAGTATTTT. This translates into CSARGRLVGDTDTQYF.

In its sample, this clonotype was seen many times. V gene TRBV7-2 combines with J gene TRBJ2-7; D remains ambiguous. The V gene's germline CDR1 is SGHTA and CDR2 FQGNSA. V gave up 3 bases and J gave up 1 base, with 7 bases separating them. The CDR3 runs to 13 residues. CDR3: CASSFTSSYEQYF. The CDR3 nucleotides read TGTGCCAGCAGCTTTACATCGTCCTACGAGCAGTACTTC.